The text below deals with one T cell receptor beta chain. This specimen belongs to a study of a mutant IDH1 vaccine in newly diagnosed glioma. Study overall: Earlier therapy was either radiotherapy, temozolomide, or both, and most got both.

Time point in this sample: baseline, week 1 (first vaccination visit). As to treatment: pre-vaccination baseline after standard-of-care therapy. Assay: immunoSEQ multiplex PCR; the TCRdb copy retains only in-frame clones and omits some. The sample carries around 100,000 clones, around 80% recorded once. Trimming at V came to 9 bases and at J to 1 base, leaving 8 bases not matched to a gene. CDR3 length equals 15 residues. Germline CDR1 and CDR2: SGHRS and YFSETQ. The sequence was collected from a man aged 35-49 years with glioma. Some clones in this sample may be carry-over from other donors' samples. The V and J genes are TRBV5-1 and TRBJ2-2; 8 bases line up with TRBD1. The sample was PBMCs, taken from a glioma patient treated with radiotherapy, temozolomide or both. CDR3 nucleotides: TGCGCCACACAGAGGACAGGGAGGAACACCGGGGAGCTGTTTTTT. The encoded protein is CATQRTGRNTGELFF. The whole variable domain, filled in from reference TRBV5-1 and TRBJ2-2, reads KAGVTQTPRYLIKTRGQQVTLSCSPISGHRSVSWYQQTPGQGLQFLFEYFSETQRNKGNFPGRFSGRQFSNSRSEMNVSTLELGDSALYLCATQRTGRNTGELFFGEGSRLTVL.